This TCR beta chain was obtained from a study of blood T cell repertoires in COVID-19. Study information: Some COVID-19 samples were acute and others convalescent; all came from the United States, Italy and Spain. T cells, B-cell-depleted T cells, or PBMCs provided the cDNA or gDNA that served as material.

The CDR3 extends over 14 amino acids. Looked up from germline, CDR1 is SEHNR and CDR2 is FQNEAQ (reference sequence). The V end lost 2 bases, the J end lost 5 bases, and 10 bases lay between the germline ends. In the study's own analysis: How many nucleated cells were present was estimated from reference gene primer amplification. Sequenced by immunoSEQ multiplex PCR; TCRdb stores in-frame clones only, minus some. V and J calls plus clone size are reproduced from that table; the DNA served to infer D and trimming. The sample holds tens of thousands of clones, about nine tenths seen once. The clonotype was recovered from an older man with active or convalescent COVID-19. The chain links TRBV7-9 to TRBJ1-5; D possibly corresponds to TRBD1 (5 bases). Input material: peripheral blood. In nucleotides, the CDR3 is TGTGCCAGCAGCTTACTTGGGGGGGATCAGCCCCAGCATTTT. Translation gives CASSLLGGDQPQHF.